This paragraph covers one T cell receptor (beta chain) sequence. Its antigen is as yet unknown. CDR1 SEHNR and CDR2 FQNEAQ come from the germline V gene (reference sequence). V gave up 2 bases and J gave up 7 bases; unmatched junction bases: 3. The CDR3 length is 14 residues. This sample is part of a study of neoadjuvant anti-PD-1 for oral cavity cancer. About the study: Non-progressing patients received a fourth nivolumab dose near day 43, then surgery on days 50-56. Study-wide results and caveats: Post-nivolumab, blood T cell clonality was significantly elevated in non-responders. Pretreatment Treg/Th17 ratio correlated inversely with post-treatment tumor clonality. With three patients per group, TCR findings need larger cohorts.

Generated by immunoSEQ multiplex PCR, the TCRdb table keeps only in-frame clones and is missing some. Here the sample spans roughly 9,000 clones, 60% to 70% being singletons. Time point noted: after neoadjuvant nivolumab, at surgical resection. The chain couples TRBV7-9 to TRBJ1-5; TRBD1 matches at 9 bases. Sample: PBMCs, taken after nivolumab (anti-PD-1) treatment. This clonotype was obtained from a person aged 40 to 85 with oral cavity squamous cell carcinoma. CDR3 in amino acids: CASSLTGGGQPQHF. The CDR3 DNA reads TGTGCCAGCAGCTTAACAGGGGGCGGGCAGCCCCAGCATTTT.